This T cell receptor (beta chain) was retrieved from a study of shared clonotypes between healthy human individuals. Trimming pared 1 base from V and 2 bases from J, leaving 10 bases between. The CDR3 sequence is 16 residues long. Germline V lookup: CDR1 SGHRS, CDR2 YFSETQ. The assay was carried out at the deep level. Approximately 220 ng DNA, tens of thousands of T cell genomes, went into each sorted-subset replicate PCR. Some clones are missing from TCRdb's copy, which holds only in-frame ones; the method was immunoSEQ multiplex PCR. The sample holds more than 2,000,000 clones, roughly nine tenths seen once.

This sequence was found in a man aged 18-30 years in good health. The genes are TRBV5-1 and TRBJ2-6; weak D call: TRBD1 (6 bases). Sequencing was carried out using naive CD4+ T cells sorted from blood. Described subset: CD45RA+ positively selected. The CDR3 DNA is TGCGCCAGCAGCTTGAACAGGGACGCTGGGGCCAACGTCCTGACTTTC. Residues: CASSLNRDAGANVLTF.